Sequencing of this T cell receptor (beta chain) was carried out in a study of cytomegalovirus exposure and HLA in healthy donors. Study overall: Within an early data release were about 85 million unique TCRs drawn from HLA-typed donors. Findings and caveats of the study: Several top significant clusters appeared, in a later analysis, to be linked to common viral pathogens. A few of the chains that were CMV-associated were confirmed in vitro to be specific for CMV antigens. Differences between HLA loci emerged in a later analysis of TCR association rates, with DRB1 most and HLA-C fewest.

With respect to this clone: Its antigen is as yet unknown.

Germline values: CDR1 MDHEN, CDR2 SYDVKM. CDR3 size: 13 residues. Trimming removed 7 bases from V and 7 bases from J; junction bases left unmatched: 8. The PCR used 60 Vbeta and 13 Jbeta primers. Clones were sequenced by immunoSEQ multiplex PCR, and TCRdb holds only the in-frame ones, with some missing. The sample yields under 200,000 clones, roughly 87% seen once. The V and J genes are TRBV28 and TRBJ2-5; TRBD1 matches 8 bases. The sample consisted of PBMCs. This clonotype originated in a girl between 10 and 17 years old in good health and CMV-seropositive. CDR3 protein: CASTPDRGGTQYF. CDR3 coding DNA: TGTGCCAGCACCCCTGACAGGGGTGGGACCCAGTACTTC.